The T cell receptor beta chain described here comes from a study of cytomegalovirus exposure and HLA in healthy donors. Turning to the study itself: The 500 to 750 first-cohort repertoires and the 130 or so validation repertoires shared the same platform, a later analysis reported.

Comments on this clone: As yet, its antigen is unknown.

Study-level findings and limits: 164 TCR beta chains were listed as cytomegalovirus-associated.

Deletions cut 4 bases from V and 3 bases from J, with 12 bases between. The CDR3 consists of 14 residues. Germline values: CDR1 MNHEY, CDR2 SVGAGI. The validation cohort, a group of roughly 120 subjects, included the donors and was separate from the roughly 620-subject first cohort. Clones were sequenced by immunoSEQ multiplex PCR, and TCRdb holds only the in-frame ones, with some missing. The sample lists approximately 100,000 clones; 88% were seen once. V usage is TRBV6-5 and J usage is TRBJ1-1; D may be TRBD1 (6 bases). The sequenced material came from PBMCs. The receptor comes from a woman younger than 30 in good health and CMV-seropositive. Written as DNA, the CDR3 is TGTGCCAGCAGTTTCAGGGAGGGGGACACTGAAGCTTTCTTT. Translation: CASSFREGDTEAFF.